The 7 T cell receptor beta chains in this list originate from one sample, sequenced in a study of T cells in Graves' hyperthyroidism and ophthalmopathy. Regions amplified from RNA transcripts were the TCR beta CDR3 regions. First-round RT-PCR of the TCR CDR3 relied on the HTBI primer set. One entry per CDR3 protein results from TCRdb running MiXCR on the multiplex PCR reads. The repertoire holds about 590,000 distinct CDR3 sequences, with around 14% as singletons. The sequencing sample was made of blood. The receptors were sampled from a woman aged 30 to 39 with Graves' hyperthyroidism.

On this clonotype: With a much larger clone just one base away, this may be a read error. V gene TRBV6-9 combines with J gene TRBJ1-1; a possible D gene is TRBD1 (5 bases). CDR3 size: 15 residues. The V gene lost 3 bases and the J gene lost 0 bases, with 11 bases spanning the gap. In germline, CDR1 is MNHGY, CDR2 SVAAGI. CDR3 residues: CASSYEQGVNTEAFF. CDR3 nucleotide sequence: TGTGCCAGCAGTTACGAGCAGGGAGTGAACACTGAAGCTTTCTTT.

This rearrangement joins TRBV4-3 to TRBJ2-1, with D perhaps TRBD2 (6 bases). Trimming removed 5 bases at V and 2 bases at J, with 10 bases between. Germline CDR1 LGHNA, CDR2 YSLEER. This CDR3 has 14 amino acids. The CDR3 sequence: CASSNSGTYNEQFF. In DNA, the CDR3 is TGCGCCAGCAGCAATAGCGGAACCTACAATGAGCAGTTCTTC.

Remarks on this clonotype: A read error may produce the germline difference seen at one junction end. The CDR3 DNA reads as TGCGCCAGCAGCAGGACACAAGGTACCTACAATGGGCAGTTCTTC. Protein sequence: CASSRTQGTYNGQFF. The chain is built from TRBV4-1 and TRBJ2-1; D is perhaps TRBD1 (5 bases). Germline V gene data show CDR1 as MGHRA and CDR2 as YSYEKL. CDR3 length: 15 amino acids.

The sample holds many counts of this clonotype. The genes are TRBV20-1 and TRBJ2-1; D unclear. The CDR3 covers 16 residues. Germline CDR1 is DFQATT and CDR2 is SNEGSKA (reference sequence). Deletions cut 5 bases from V and 0 bases from J, with 17 bases between. The CDR3 region has the DNA TGCAGTGCTCGCCAGACCTCAGGTAGCTCCTACAATGAGCAGTTCTTC. Its translation: CSARQTSGSSYNEQFF.

V and J are TRBV6-1 and TRBJ1-2; 11 positions match TRBD1. The germline V gene encodes CDR1 MNHNS and CDR2 SASEGT. This CDR3 comprises 14 residues. Trimming took 6 bases from V and 6 from J; bases not matched to a gene: 6. The CDR3 reads CASSSGTGGHGYTF. In DNA, the CDR3 is TGTGCCAGCAGCTCCGGGACAGGGGGACATGGCTACACCTTC.

This clonotype was observed many times. This sequence joins TRBV10-3 and TRBJ1-1; 11 bases map to TRBD1. CDR1 is ENHRY, CDR2 SYGVKD, per germline. The V gene end was trimmed by 2 bases and the J gene end by 0 bases; junction bases not matched to a gene: 8. The CDR3 contains 18 residues. CDR3 in amino acids: CAISEKPGQGVMNTEAFF. DNA for the CDR3: TGTGCCATCAGTGAGAAACCGGGACAGGGGGTCATGAACACTGAAGCTTTCTTT.

In this sample, this clonotype turned up many times. The gene calls are TRBV2 and TRBJ2-1; 9 bases align to TRBD2. J gave up 1 base and V 2 bases, and 6 bases lay outside the gene matches. The germline V gene encodes CDR1 SNHLY and CDR2 FYNNEI. The CDR3 consists of 17 residues. In DNA form, the CDR3 reads TGTGCCAGCAGTGAAAGGCTAGCGGGACGGTCCTACAATGAGCAGTTCTTC. It translates to CASSERLAGRSYNEQFF.